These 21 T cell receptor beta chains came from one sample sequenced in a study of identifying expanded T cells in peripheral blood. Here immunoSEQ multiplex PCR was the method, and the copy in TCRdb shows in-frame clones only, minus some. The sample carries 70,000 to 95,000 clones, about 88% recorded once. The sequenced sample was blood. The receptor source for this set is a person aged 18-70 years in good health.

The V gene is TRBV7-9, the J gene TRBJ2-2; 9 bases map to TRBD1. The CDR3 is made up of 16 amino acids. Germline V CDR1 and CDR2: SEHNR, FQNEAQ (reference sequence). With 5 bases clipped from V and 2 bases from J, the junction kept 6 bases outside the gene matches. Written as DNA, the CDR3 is TGTGCCAGCAGCCTCCTGGGACAGGGAAACACCGGGGAGCTGTTTTTT. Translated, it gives CASSLLGQGNTGELFF.

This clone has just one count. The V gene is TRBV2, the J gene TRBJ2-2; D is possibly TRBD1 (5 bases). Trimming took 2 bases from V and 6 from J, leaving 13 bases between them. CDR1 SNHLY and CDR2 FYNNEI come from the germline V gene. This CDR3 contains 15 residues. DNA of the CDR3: TGTGCCAGCAGTGAAAATCCCAGGGCCCCCGGGGAGCTGTTTTTT. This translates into CASSENPRAPGELFF.

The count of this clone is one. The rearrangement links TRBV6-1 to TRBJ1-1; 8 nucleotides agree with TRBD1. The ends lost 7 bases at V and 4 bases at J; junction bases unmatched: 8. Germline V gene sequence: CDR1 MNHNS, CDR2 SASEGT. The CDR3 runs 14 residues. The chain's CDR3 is CASTRTGFGTEAFF. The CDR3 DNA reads TGTGCCAGCACCCGGACAGGGTTCGGCACTGAAGCTTTCTTT.

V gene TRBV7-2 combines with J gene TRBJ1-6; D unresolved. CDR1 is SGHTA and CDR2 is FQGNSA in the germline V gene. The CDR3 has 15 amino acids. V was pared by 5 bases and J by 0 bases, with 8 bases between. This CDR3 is CASSAGSSYNSPLHF. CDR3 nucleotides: TGTGCCAGCAGCGCAGGAAGCTCCTATAATTCACCCCTCCACTTT.

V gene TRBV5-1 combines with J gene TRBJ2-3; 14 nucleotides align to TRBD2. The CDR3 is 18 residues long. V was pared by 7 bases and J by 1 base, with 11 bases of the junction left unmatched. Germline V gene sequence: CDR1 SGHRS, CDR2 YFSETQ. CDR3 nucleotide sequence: TGCGCCAGCGACCCGGGACTAGCGGGAGATGTGCGCACAGATACGCAGTATTTT. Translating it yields CASDPGLAGDVRTDTQYF.

The CDR3 sequence is CASSIAGDTYEQYF. The DNA for the CDR3 is TGTGCCAGTAGTATTGCGGGAGACACCTACGAGCAGTACTTC. The V and J genes are TRBV19 and TRBJ2-7; the match to TRBD2 covers 7 bases. The trim removed 3 bases at V and 2 bases at J, leaving 4 bases unmatched. CDR3 length: 14 amino acids. CDR1 and CDR2 (germline): LNHDA, SQIVND (reference sequence). The whole variable domain, filled in from reference TRBV19 and TRBJ2-7, reads DGGITQSPKYLFRKEGQNVTLSCEQNLNHDAMYWYRQDPGQGLRLIYYSQIVNDFQKGDIAEGYSVSREKKESFPLTVTSAQKNPTAFYLCASSIAGDTYEQYFGPGTRLTVT.

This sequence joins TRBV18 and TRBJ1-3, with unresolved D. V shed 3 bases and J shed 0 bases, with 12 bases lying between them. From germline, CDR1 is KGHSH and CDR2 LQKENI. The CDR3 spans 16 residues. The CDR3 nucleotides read TGTGCCAGCTCACCTCAACATGGAAACTCTGGAAACACCATATATTTT. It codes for CASSPQHGNSGNTIYF.

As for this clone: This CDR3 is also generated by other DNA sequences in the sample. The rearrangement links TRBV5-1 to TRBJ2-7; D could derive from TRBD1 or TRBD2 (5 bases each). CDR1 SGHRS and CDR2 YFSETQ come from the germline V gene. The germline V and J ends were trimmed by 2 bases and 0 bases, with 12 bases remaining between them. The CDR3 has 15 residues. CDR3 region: CASSLGDGSSYEQYF. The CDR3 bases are TGCGCCAGCAGCTTAGGGGACGGGTCCTCCTACGAGCAGTACTTC.

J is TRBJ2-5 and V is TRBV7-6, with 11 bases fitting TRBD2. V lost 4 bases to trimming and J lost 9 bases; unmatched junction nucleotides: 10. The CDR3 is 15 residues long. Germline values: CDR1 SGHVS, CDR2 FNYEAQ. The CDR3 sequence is CASSSPTSGVWAQYF. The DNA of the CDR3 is TGTGCCAGCAGCTCACCGACTAGCGGGGTTTGGGCCCAGTACTTC.

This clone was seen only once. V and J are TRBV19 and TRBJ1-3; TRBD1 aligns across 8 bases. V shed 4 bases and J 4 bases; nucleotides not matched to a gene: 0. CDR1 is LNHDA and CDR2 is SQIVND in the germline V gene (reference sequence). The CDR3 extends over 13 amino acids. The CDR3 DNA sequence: TGTGCCAGTAGTAGGGACAGGGGAAACACCATATATTTT. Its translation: CASSRDRGNTIYF.

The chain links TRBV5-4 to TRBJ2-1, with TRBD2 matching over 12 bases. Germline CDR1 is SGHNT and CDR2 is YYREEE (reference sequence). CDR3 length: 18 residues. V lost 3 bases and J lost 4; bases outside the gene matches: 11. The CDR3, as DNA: TGTGCCAGCAGCTCCCCGACTAGCGGGAGTACGAGATACAATGAGCAGTTCTTC. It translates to CASSSPTSGSTRYNEQFF.

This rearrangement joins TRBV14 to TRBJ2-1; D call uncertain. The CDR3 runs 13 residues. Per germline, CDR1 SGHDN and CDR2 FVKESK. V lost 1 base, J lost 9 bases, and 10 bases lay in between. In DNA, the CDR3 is TGTGCCAGCAGCCAAGTGAATGTCGCTGAGCAGTTCTTC. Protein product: CASSQVNVAEQFF.

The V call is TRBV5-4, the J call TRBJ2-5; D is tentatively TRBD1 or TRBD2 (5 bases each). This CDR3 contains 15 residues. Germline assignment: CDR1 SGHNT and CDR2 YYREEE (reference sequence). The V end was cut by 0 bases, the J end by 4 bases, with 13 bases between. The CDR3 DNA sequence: TGTGCCAGCAGCTTGGCCAGCGAGGGGCGAGAGACCCAGTACTTC. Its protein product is CASSLASEGRETQYF. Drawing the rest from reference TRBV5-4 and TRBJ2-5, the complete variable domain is ETGVTQSPTHLIKTRGQQVTLRCSSQSGHNTVSWYQQALGQGPQFIFQYYREEENGRGNFPPRFSGLQFPNYSSELNVNALELDDSALYLCASSLASEGRETQYFGPGTRLLVL.

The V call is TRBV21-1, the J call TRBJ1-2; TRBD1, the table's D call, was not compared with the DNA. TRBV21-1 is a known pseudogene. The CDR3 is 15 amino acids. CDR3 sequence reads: CASSGKGGVSYGYTF. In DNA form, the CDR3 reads TGTGCCAGCAGCGGGAAAGGGGGAGTCTCCTATGGCTACACCTTC.

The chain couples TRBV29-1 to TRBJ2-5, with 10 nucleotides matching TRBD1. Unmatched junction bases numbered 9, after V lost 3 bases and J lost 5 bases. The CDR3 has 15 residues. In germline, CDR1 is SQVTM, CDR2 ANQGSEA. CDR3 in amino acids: CSVELGQGSGETQYF. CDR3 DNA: TGCAGCGTTGAGCTGGGACAGGGGAGTGGGGAGACCCAGTACTTC.

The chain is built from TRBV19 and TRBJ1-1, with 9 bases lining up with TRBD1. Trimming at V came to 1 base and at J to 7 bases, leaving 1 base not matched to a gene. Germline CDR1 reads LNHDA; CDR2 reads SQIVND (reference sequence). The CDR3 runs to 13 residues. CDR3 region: CASSIGQGGEAFF. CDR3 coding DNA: TGTGCCAGTAGTATAGGACAGGGGGGTGAAGCTTTCTTT.

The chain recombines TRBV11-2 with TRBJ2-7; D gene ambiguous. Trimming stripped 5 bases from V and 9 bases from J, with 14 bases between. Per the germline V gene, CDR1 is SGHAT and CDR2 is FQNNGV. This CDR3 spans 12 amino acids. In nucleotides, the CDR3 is TGTGCCAGCAGCAAGACCAACTGGGGGCAGTACTTC. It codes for CASSKTNWGQYF.

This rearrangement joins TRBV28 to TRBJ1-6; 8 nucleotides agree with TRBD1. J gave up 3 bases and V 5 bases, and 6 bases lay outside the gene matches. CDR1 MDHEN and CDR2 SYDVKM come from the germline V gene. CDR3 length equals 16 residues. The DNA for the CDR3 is TGTGCCAGCAGTCCAGACAGGGGAAACTATAATTCACCCCTCCACTTT. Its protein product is CASSPDRGNYNSPLHF.

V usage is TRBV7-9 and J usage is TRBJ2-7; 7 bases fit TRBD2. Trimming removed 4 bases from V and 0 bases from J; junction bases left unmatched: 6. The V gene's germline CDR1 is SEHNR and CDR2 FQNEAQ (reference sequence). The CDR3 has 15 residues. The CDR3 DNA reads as TGTGCCAGCAGCTGGGGTAGCGGGTCCTCCTACGAGCAGTACTTC. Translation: CASSWGSGSSYEQYF.

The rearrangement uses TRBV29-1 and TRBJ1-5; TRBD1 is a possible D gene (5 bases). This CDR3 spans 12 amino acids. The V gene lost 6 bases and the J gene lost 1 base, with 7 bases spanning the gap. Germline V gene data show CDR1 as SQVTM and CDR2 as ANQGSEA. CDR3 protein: CSVRVSNQPQHF. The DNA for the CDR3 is TGCAGCGTCAGGGTGAGCAATCAGCCCCAGCATTTT.

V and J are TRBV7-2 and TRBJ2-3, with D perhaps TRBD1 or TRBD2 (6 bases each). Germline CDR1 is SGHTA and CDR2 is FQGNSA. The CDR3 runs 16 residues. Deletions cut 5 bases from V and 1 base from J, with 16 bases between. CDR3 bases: TGTGCCAGCAGCCCGACCCCGGGGGCGGGCACAGATACGCAGTATTTT. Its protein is CASSPTPGAGTDTQYF.